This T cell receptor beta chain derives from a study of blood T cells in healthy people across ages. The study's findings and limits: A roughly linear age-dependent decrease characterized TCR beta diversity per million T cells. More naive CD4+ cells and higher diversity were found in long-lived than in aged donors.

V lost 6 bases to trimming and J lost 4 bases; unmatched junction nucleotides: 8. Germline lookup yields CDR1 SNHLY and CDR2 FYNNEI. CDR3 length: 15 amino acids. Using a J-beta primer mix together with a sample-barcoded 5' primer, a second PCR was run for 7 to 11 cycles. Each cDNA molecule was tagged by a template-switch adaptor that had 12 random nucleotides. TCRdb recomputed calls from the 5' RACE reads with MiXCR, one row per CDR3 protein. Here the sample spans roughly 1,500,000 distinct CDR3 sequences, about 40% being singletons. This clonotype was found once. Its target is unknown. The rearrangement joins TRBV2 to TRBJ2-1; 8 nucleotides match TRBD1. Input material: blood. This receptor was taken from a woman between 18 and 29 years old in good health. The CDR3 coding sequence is TGTGCCAGCAGGGGCCGGCAGGGGGCTTACAATGAGCAGTTCTTC. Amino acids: CASRGRQGAYNEQFF.